This TCR beta chain was documented in a study of cytomegalovirus exposure and HLA in healthy donors. Comments on this clone: Antigen unknown.

Vbeta (60) and Jbeta (13) primers were used in the PCR. Authors' processing steps: Unique TCR beta chains numbered around 80 million in a later analysis, with approximately 10 million shared. Clones were sequenced by immunoSEQ multiplex PCR, and TCRdb holds only the in-frame ones, with some missing. Clone size and the V and J calls come from that table; the DNA yielded D and trimming. The data show about 150,000 clones, over 60% seen once. V gave up 0 bases and J gave up 5 bases, with 8 bases separating them. Germline V gives CDR1 SGHRS, CDR2 YFSETQ. The CDR3 spans 14 residues. Study-wide points: Previously analyzed data showed that most TCR beta V segments were productive at a frequency of about 87% or about 30%.

The clonotype comes from a woman in her 40s in good health and CMV-seronegative. Sequencing used PBMCs. The chain carries TRBV5-1 and TRBJ1-4; a weak D match, TRBD1 (5 bases). CDR3 protein: CASSLDRRNEKLFF. Written as DNA, the CDR3 is TGCGCCAGCAGCTTGGACAGGCGGAATGAAAAACTGTTTTTT.